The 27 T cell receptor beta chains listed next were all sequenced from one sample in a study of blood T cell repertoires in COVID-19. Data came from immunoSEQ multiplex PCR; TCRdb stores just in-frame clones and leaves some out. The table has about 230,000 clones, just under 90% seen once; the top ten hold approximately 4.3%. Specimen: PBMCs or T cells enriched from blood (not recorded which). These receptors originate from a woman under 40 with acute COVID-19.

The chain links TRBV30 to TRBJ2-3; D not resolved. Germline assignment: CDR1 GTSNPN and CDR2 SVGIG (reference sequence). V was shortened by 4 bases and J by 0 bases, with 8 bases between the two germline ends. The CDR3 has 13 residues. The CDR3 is CAWNSFSTDTQYF. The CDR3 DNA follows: TGTGCCTGGAACTCCTTTAGCACAGATACGCAGTATTTT.

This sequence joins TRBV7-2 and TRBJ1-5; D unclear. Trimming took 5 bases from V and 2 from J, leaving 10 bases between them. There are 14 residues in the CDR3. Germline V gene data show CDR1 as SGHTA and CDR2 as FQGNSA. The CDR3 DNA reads TGTGCCAGCAGCCAAATAGTAGGCAATCAGCCCCAGCATTTT. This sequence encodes CASSQIVGNQPQHF.

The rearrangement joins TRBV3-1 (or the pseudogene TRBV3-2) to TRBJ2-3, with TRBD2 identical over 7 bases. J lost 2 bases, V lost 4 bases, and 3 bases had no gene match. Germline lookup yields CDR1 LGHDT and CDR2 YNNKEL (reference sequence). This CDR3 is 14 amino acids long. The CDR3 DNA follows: TGTGCCAGCAGCCCAGCGGGGCCCACAGATACGCAGTATTTT. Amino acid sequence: CASSPAGPTDTQYF.

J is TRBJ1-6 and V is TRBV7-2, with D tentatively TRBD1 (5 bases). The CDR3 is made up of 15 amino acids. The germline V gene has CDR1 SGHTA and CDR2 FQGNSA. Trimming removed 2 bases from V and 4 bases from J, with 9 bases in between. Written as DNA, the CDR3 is TGTGCCAGCAGCTTACTCGGGGGGTATAATTCACCCCTCCACTTT. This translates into CASSLLGGYNSPLHF.

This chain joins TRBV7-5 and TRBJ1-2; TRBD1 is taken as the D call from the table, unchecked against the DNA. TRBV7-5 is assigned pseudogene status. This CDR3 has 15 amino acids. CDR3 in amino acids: CVRSRGVHRAHGYTF. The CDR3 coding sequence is TGTGTCAGAAGCCGTGGGGTCCACAGGGCCCATGGCTACACCTTC.

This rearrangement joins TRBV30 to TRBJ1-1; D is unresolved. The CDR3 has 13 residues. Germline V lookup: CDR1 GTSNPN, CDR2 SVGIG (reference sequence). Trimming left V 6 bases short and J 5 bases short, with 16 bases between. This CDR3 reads CACETGYGTEAFF. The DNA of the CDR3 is TGTGCCTGCGAGACGGGGTACGGGACTGAAGCTTTCTTT.

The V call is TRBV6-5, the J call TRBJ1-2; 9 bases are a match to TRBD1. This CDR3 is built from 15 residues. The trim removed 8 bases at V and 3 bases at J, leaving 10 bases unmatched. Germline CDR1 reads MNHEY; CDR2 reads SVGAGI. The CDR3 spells CASGTGYPPDYGYTF. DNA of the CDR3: TGTGCCAGCGGGACAGGGTATCCCCCCGACTATGGCTACACCTTC.

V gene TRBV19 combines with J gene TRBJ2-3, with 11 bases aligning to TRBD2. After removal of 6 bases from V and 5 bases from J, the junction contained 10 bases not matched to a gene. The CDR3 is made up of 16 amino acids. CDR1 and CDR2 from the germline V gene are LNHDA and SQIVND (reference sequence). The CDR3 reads CASSGFLAGGVDTQYF. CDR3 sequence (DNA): TGTGCCAGTAGCGGCTTTCTAGCGGGAGGTGTAGATACGCAGTATTTT.

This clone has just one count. The CDR3 here is CASSTFAGGQETQYF. The CDR3 coding sequence is TGTGCCAGCAGCACCTTCGCGGGGGGTCAAGAGACCCAGTACTTC. The chain combines TRBV7-6 with TRBJ2-5, with 8 bases aligning to TRBD2. CDR1 is SGHVS and CDR2 is FNYEAQ in the germline V gene. The CDR3 is 15 residues long. V lost 5 bases and J lost 2; bases outside the gene matches: 7.

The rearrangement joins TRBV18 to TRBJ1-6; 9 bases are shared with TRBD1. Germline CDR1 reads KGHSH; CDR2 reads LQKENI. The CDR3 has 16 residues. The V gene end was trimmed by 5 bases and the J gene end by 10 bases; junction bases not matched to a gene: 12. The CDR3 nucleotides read TGTGCCAGCTCAAAAAAAGCTGAAACAGGGGGCTCACCCCTCCACTTT. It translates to CASSKKAETGGSPLHF.

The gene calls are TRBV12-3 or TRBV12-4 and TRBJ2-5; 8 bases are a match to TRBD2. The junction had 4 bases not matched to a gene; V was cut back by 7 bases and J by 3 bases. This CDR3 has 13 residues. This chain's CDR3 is CASKSGGEETQYF. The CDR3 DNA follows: TGTGCCAGCAAAAGCGGGGGAGAAGAGACCCAGTACTTC.

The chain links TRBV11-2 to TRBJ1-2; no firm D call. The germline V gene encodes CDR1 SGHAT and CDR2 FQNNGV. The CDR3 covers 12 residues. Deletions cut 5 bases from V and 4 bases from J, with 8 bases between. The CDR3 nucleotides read TGTGCCAGCAGCCCCTACAGCTATGGCTACACCTTC. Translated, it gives CASSPYSYGYTF.

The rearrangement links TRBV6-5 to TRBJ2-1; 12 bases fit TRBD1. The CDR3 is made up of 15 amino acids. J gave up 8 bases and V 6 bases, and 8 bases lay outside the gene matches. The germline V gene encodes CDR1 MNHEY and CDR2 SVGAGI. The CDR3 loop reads CASSLRDRGRYEQFF. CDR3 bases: TGTGCCAGCAGCCTCCGGGACAGGGGGCGATATGAGCAGTTCTTC.

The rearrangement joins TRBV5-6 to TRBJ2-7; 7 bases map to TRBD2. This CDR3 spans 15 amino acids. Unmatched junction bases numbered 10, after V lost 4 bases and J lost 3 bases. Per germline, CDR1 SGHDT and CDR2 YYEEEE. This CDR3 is CASSHFKRDGYEQYF. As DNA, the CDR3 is TGTGCCAGCAGCCATTTTAAGCGGGACGGCTACGAGCAGTACTTC. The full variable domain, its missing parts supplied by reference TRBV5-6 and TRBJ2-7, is DAGVTQSPTHLIKTRGQQVTLRCSPKSGHDTVSWYQQALGQGPQFIFQYYEEEERQRGNFPDRFSGHQFPNYSSELNVNALLLGDSALYLCASSHFKRDGYEQYFGPGTRLTVT.

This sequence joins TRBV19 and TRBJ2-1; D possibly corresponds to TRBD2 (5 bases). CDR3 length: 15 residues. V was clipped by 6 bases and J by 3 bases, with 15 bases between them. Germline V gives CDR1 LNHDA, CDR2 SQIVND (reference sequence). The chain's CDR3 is CASSSRGTSYNEQFF. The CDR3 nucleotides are TGTGCCAGTAGCTCACGGGGAACCAGCTACAATGAGCAGTTCTTC. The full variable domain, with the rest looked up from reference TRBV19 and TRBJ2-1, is DGGITQSPKYLFRKEGQNVTLSCEQNLNHDAMYWYRQDPGQGLRLIYYSQIVNDFQKGDIAEGYSVSREKKESFPLTVTSAQKNPTAFYLCASSSRGTSYNEQFFGPGTRLTVL.

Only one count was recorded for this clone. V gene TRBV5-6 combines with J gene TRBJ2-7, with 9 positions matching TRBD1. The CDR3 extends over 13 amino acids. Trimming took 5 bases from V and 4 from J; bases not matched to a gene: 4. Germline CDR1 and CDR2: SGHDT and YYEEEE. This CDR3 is CASRGTGRYEQYF. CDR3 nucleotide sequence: TGTGCCAGCAGGGGGACAGGGAGGTACGAGCAGTACTTC.

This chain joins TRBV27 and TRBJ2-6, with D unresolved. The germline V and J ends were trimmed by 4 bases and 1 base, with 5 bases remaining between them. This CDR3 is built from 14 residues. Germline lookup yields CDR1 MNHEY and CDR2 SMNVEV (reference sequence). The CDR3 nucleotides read TGTGCCAGCAGTTCCTTATCTGGGGCCAACGTCCTGACTTTC. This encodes CASSSLSGANVLTF.

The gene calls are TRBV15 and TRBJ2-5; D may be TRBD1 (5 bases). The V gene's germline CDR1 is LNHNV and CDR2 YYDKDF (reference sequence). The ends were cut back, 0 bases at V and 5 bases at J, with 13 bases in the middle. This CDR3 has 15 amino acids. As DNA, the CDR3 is TGTGCCACCAGCAGAGACCAAGGGGTCGACGAGACCCAGTACTTC. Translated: CATSRDQGVDETQYF.

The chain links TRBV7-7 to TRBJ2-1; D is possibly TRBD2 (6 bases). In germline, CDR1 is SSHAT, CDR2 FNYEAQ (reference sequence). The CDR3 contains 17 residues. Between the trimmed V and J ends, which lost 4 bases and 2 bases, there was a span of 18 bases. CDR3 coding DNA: TGTGCCAGCAGCTCCCTATCGATACTAGCTCCCTACAATGAGCAGTTCTTC. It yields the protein CASSSLSILAPYNEQFF.

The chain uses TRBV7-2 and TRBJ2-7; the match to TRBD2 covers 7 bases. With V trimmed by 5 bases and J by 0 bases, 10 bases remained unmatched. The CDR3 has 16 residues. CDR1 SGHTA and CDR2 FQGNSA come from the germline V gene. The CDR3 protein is CASSILGLLSSYEQYF. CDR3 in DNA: TGTGCCAGCAGCATACTGGGACTACTAAGCTCCTACGAGCAGTACTTC.

CDR3 protein: CASSPDNPYEQYF. DNA of the CDR3: TGTGCCAGCAGTCCGGACAACCCCTACGAGCAGTACTTC. The V call is TRBV3-1 (or the pseudogene TRBV3-2), the J call TRBJ2-7, with a weak D call TRBD1 (5 bases). Germline V gene sequence: CDR1 LGHDT, CDR2 YNNKEL (reference sequence). V was trimmed by 6 bases and J by 2 bases, leaving 11 bases between them. The CDR3 runs 13 residues.

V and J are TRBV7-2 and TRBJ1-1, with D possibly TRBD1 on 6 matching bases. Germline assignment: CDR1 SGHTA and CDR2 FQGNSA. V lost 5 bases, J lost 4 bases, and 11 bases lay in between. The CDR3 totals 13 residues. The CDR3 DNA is TGTGCCAGCAGCAAGGGGGGGGGCACTGAAGCTTTCTTT. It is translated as CASSKGGGTEAFF.

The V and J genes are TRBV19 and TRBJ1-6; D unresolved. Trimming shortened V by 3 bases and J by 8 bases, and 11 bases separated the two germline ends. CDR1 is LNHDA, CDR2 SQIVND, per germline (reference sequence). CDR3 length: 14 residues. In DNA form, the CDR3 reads TGTGCCAGTAGTATTAGCCCATCGGATTCACCCCTCCACTTT. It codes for CASSISPSDSPLHF.

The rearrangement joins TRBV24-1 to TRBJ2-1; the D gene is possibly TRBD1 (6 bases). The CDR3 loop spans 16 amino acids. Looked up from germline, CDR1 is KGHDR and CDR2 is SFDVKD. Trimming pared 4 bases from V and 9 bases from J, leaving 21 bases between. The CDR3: CATSDLGRVDSGEQFF. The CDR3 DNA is TGTGCCACCAGTGACCTTGGGCGAGTGGACAGCGGTGAGCAGTTCTTC.

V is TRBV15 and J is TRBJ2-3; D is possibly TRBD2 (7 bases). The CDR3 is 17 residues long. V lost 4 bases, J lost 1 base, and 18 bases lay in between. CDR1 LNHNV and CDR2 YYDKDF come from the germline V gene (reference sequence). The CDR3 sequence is CATSKRGGGIGTDTQYF. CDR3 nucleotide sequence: TGTGCCACCAGCAAGAGAGGGGGGGGCATTGGCACAGATACGCAGTATTTT.

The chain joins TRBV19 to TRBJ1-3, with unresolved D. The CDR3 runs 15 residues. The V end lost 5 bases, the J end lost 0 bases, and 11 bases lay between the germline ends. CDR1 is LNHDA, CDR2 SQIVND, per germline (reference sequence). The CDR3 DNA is TGTGCCAGTAGTCGGACTTTGAGCTCTGGAAACACCATATATTTT. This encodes CASSRTLSSGNTIYF.

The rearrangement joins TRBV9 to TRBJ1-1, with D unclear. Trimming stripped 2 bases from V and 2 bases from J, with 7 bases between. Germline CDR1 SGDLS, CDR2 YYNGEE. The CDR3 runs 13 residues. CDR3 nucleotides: TGTGCCAGCAGCGTTGGGCCAAACACTGAAGCTTTCTTT. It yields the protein CASSVGPNTEAFF.